This T cell receptor beta chain was profiled in a study of T cell repertoires in cytomegalovirus infection. About the study: Shared public TCR beta signatures pointed to both CMV infection and a matching HLA type. Notes on the study in general: Dominating the ex vivo response were TCR beta clonotypes that were CMV-specific and HLA-C-restricted. Accumulated public TCR beta family frequency recognized individuals carrying CMV together with the relevant HLA.

In germline, CDR1 is DFQATT, CDR2 SNEGSKA (reference sequence). The CDR3 contains 13 residues. V gave up 2 bases and J gave up 3 bases, with 10 bases separating them. This clonotype was seen ten or more times. Its antigen remains unidentified. TCRdb ran MiXCR on the reads and lists one entry per CDR3 protein. The sample holds hundreds of thousands of distinct CDR3 sequences, approximately 7% seen once. The TCR comes from a human donor in good health (CMV status not recorded). Some clones in this sample may be carry-over from other donors' samples. Sequencing was carried out using PBMCs. The gene calls are TRBV20-1 and TRBJ1-2; weak D call: TRBD1 (6 bases). The CDR3, as DNA: TGCAGTGCTAGAACGGGGGCTGACTATGGCTACACCTTC. Amino acid sequence: CSARTGADYGYTF.